This T cell receptor (beta chain) emerged from a study of CD8+CD57+ T cells in acquired aplastic anemia. TCR beta VDJ and CDR3 profiling used genomic DNA as template. TCRdb reanalysed the reads using MiXCR and keeps one entry per CDR3 protein. The sample includes around 170,000 distinct CDR3 sequences, 63% of them seen just once. Trimming pared 7 bases from V and 5 bases from J, leaving 18 bases between. This CDR3 spans 14 amino acids. Germline assignment: CDR1 SGHRS and CDR2 YFSETQ. The sequence was obtained from a human donor in good health. V usage is TRBV5-1 and J usage is TRBJ1-1, with D tentatively TRBD1 (5 bases). Sequencing was performed on sorted CD4+, CD8+, or CD8+CD57+ T cells (not recorded which) from PBMCs. CDR3 region: CASRLEGSGTEAFF. The DNA of the CDR3 is TGCGCCAGCCGCCTAGAGGGGTCCGGGACTGAAGCTTTCTTT.